The TCR beta chain under discussion was sequenced for a study of blood T cell repertoires in COVID-19. Background on the study: The samples span acute and convalescent COVID-19 from the United States, Italy and Spain. From T cells, B-cell-depleted T cells, or PBMCs came the material, which was cDNA or gDNA.

CDR1 and CDR2 (germline): SGHDT, YYEEEE. Trimming removed 4 bases from V and 4 bases from J; junction bases left unmatched: 8. The CDR3 is 17 residues long. Original methodology: Amplified reference gene primers provided the basis for estimating nucleated cell counts. Using immunoSEQ multiplex PCR, the repertoire was profiled, and TCRdb retains in-frame clones only, with some absent. Clone size and the V and J calls come from that table; the DNA yielded D and trimming. The table shows around 150,000 clones, with about 80% occurring only once. In this sample, this clone turned up a few times. This TCR derives from a man between 65 and 85 years old with acute or convalescent COVID-19. Input material: peripheral blood. V usage is TRBV5-6 and J usage is TRBJ2-2, with 12 bases fitting TRBD2. The CDR3 DNA is TGTGCCAGCAGCGCCGTGTGGACTAGCGGGGCCACCGGGGAGCTGTTTTTT. It encodes CASSAVWTSGATGELFF. Full variable domain (missing parts from reference TRBV5-6 and TRBJ2-2): DAGVTQSPTHLIKTRGQQVTLRCSPKSGHDTVSWYQQALGQGPQFIFQYYEEEERQRGNFPDRFSGHQFPNYSSELNVNALLLGDSALYLCASSAVWTSGATGELFFGEGSRLTVL.